The rows below give T cell receptor beta chains drawn from one sample of a study of blood T cell repertoires in COVID-19. The data were produced by immunoSEQ multiplex PCR, yet TCRdb's version contains in-frame clones alone and is incomplete. This repertoire shows some 360,000 clones, around nine tenths found once; its top ten account for about 0.94%. Sequenced sample: PBMCs or T cells enriched from blood (not recorded which). Receptors were obtained from a woman in her twenties or thirties who had been exposed to COVID-19. Both conserved end residues are part of each CDR3.

V	J	CDR3
TRBV9	TRBJ2-2	CASSYRVGNTGELFF
TRBV6-5	TRBJ1-1	CASSYGRNTEAFF
TRBV30	TRBJ2-1	CAWSVLGTPVHEQFF
TRBV7-9	TRBJ1-1	CASSLGAGTVEAFF
TRBV15	TRBJ2-3	CATSRPGQGPSTDTQYF
TRBV27	TRBJ2-6	CASSLTGTSGANVLTF
TRBV19	TRBJ1-1	CASSIDLVRKNTEAFF
TRBV27	TRBJ2-7	CASSLGQFYEQYF
TRBV5-4	TRBJ2-1	CASSFGSGEYNEQFF
TRBV7-9	TRBJ2-7	CASTLPPGQGEYEQYF
TRBV30	TRBJ2-5	CAWSGRVGREGQETQYF
TRBV5-4	TRBJ2-7	CASSPGTSGRIAYEQYF
TRBV6-5	TRBJ2-1	CASSTPSGGVSEQFF
TRBV27	TRBJ1-6	CASSSNRGLAYNSPLHF
TRBV7-2	TRBJ1-4	CASSFGQGWANEKLFF
TRBV12-5	TRBJ1-5	CASGLGQGNQPQHF
TRBV4-1	TRBJ2-2	CASRPAGDGTGELFF
TRBV27	TRBJ2-2	CASRLDTGELFF
TRBV30	TRBJ1-2	CAYATGDGYTF
TRBV3-1/TRBV3-2	TRBJ2-3	CASSPIASRRTDTQYF
TRBV27	TRBJ2-1	CASSSLAGGRNEQFF
TRBV11-1	TRBJ2-5	CASSLGGLLGETQYF
TRBV7-9	TRBJ1-2	CASSPPQGAVGYTF
TRBV14	TRBJ1-2	CASSQDHRGVADGYTF
TRBV4-2	TRBJ2-1	CASSHKLAGLYNEQFF
TRBV28	TRBJ2-5	CASSSRYQETQYF
TRBV9	TRBJ2-1	CASSPLVLAVAGDEQFF
TRBV29-1	TRBJ1-1	CSANNGYGGTEAFF
TRBV2	TRBJ2-2	CASRPIATSGGELFF
TRBV4-2	TRBJ1-6	CASSQDPGDHSPLHF
TRBV28	TRBJ1-1	CASSVPGQGTAFF
TRBV24-1	TRBJ1-1	CATSDPMSTEAFF
TRBV28	TRBJ1-2	CASSLLGSHGYTF
TRBV19	TRBJ2-1	CATKPFGQDYNEQFF
TRBV28	TRBJ1-2	CASSFHRQFNGYTF
TRBV19	TRBJ1-5	CATTGNYNQPQHF
TRBV28	TRBJ1-4	CASVTNTNEKLFF
TRBV11-2	TRBJ2-7	CASSLQGGTGEQYF
TRBV29-1	TRBJ1-2	CSVSVGTGRDGYTF
TRBV2	TRBJ2-7	CASTPSGRAGEQYF
TRBV21-1	TRBJ1-5	CASSKGRGKHSNQPQHF
TRBV7-8	TRBJ1-5	CASSQGQGNQPQHF
TRBV28	TRBJ1-2	CASSRITGTNYGYTF
TRBV29-1	TRBJ1-1	CSARVAGDTEAFF
TRBV28	TRBJ2-3	CASSLTGVTDTQYF
TRBV7-3	TRBJ2-7	CASSLSSGRLYEQYF
TRBV4-1	TRBJ1-5	CASSQDGGGRGPQHF
TRBV15	TRBJ1-2	CATSREPVGQGSYGYTF
TRBV12-5	TRBJ1-6	CASGLGDRDRSPLHF
TRBV28	TRBJ2-7	CASTDFRTGRYEQYF
TRBV3-1/TRBV3-2	TRBJ2-2	CASSMEGLTGELFF
TRBV14	TRBJ2-7	CASSTSGGTGDNEQYF
TRBV19	TRBJ2-3	CASSIFGREVDTQYF
TRBV7-8	TRBJ1-2	CASSSRVRAGYTF